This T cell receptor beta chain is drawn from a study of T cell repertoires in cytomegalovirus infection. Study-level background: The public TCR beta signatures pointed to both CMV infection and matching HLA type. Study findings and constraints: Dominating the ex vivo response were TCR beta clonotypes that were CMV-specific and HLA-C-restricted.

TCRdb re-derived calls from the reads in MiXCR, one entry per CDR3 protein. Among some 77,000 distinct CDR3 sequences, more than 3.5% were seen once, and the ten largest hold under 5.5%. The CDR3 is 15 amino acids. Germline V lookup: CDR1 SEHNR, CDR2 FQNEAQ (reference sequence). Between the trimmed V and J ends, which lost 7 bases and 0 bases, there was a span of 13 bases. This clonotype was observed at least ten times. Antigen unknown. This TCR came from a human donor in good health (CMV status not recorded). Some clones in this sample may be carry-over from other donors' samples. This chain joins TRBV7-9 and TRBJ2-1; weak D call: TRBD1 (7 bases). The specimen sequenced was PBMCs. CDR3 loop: CASTRGTRSYNEQFF. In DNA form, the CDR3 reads TGTGCCAGCACCAGGGGGACTCGCTCCTACAATGAGCAGTTCTTC.